This T cell receptor (beta chain) was recorded in a study of human CD8 memory T cell subsets. Germline V gene lookup returns CDR1 WSHSY and CDR2 SAAADI. This CDR3 comprises 16 residues. As to this clonotype: What it binds is not known.

Total CD8+ T cells were enriched by a separation that was negative and magnetic. Construction of TCR beta libraries was accomplished by means of UMI-labeled 5' RACE. TCRdb reanalyzed the 5' RACE reads, giving one entry per CDR3 protein sequence and no DNA. With under 20,000 distinct CDR3 sequences in the sample, the ten largest clones hold about 5.4%. Study findings and constraints: In contrast to effector memory cells, stem-like memory and precursor exhausted T cells had similarly high diversity.

The specimen was CD8+ T cells from PBMCs. The sequence was collected from a human donor in good health. The chain carries TRBV10-2 and TRBJ2-1. CDR3 loop: CASSDSTGQTYNEQFF.